These 13 T cell receptor beta chains were sequenced from one sample in a study of blood T cells in healthy people across ages. Primed by a sample-barcoded 5' primer and a J-beta primer mix, a second PCR proceeded for roughly 6 to 12 cycles. TCRdb itself ran the 5' RACE reads through MiXCR, one entry per CDR3 protein. The table has 1.5 million to 2 million distinct CDR3 sequences, less than 50% seen once. Sequenced sample: blood. The receptors stem from a woman between 40 and 55 years old in good health.

The rearrangement uses TRBV6-2 or TRBV6-3 and TRBJ1-2, with 10 bases fitting TRBD1. With 2 bases clipped from V and 3 bases from J, the junction kept 3 bases outside the gene matches. This CDR3 has 15 residues. Germline values: CDR1 MNHEY, CDR2 SVGEGT. CDR3 nucleotides: TGTGCCAGCAGTTACCGGGACAGGGGAGACTATGGCTACACCTTC. This translates into CASSYRDRGDYGYTF.

The chain has TRBV19 and TRBJ1-5; D remains unclear. The CDR3 is made up of 14 amino acids. Germline V CDR1 and CDR2: LNHDA, SQIVND (reference sequence). Trimming removed 2 bases at V and 0 bases at J, with 5 bases between. CDR3 protein: CASSIFGSNQPQHF. The CDR3 coding sequence is TGTGCCAGTAGTATATTTGGTAGCAATCAGCCCCAGCATTTT.

With respect to this clonotype: Sequence at one end of the junction differs from germline and may be a read error. The chain employs TRBV27 and TRBJ1-2; D is unclear. Per the germline V gene, CDR1 is MNHEY and CDR2 is SMNVEV (reference sequence). The CDR3 runs to 13 residues. CDR3 in amino acids: CANSFRNGYGYTF. The CDR3 nucleotides read TGTGCCAACAGTTTCCGAAATGGCTATGGCTACACCTTC.

The CDR3 region is CASSMDRRYEQYF. Written as DNA, the CDR3 is TGTGCCAGCAGCATGGACAGACGCTACGAGCAGTACTTC. This chain connects TRBV12-3 or TRBV12-4 to TRBJ2-7; D may be TRBD1 (6 bases). The CDR3 covers 13 residues. Trimming removed 6 bases from V and 3 bases from J, with 12 bases in between.

The gene calls are TRBV28 and TRBJ1-5, with TRBD1 matching 9 bases. CDR3 size: 15 residues. Germline V lookup: CDR1 MDHEN, CDR2 SYDVKM. The J segment lost 1 base and the V segment lost 5 bases, leaving 3 bases of the junction unmatched. CDR3 DNA sequence: TGTGCCAGCAGTAGGGACAGGGTGAGCAATCAGCCCCAGCATTTT. Its protein product is CASSRDRVSNQPQHF.

V usage is TRBV5-1 and J usage is TRBJ1-1, with 8 bases lining up with TRBD1. J was trimmed by 5 bases and V by 2 bases; bases with no gene match: 14. The CDR3 runs 17 residues. In germline, CDR1 is SGHRS, CDR2 YFSETQ. The CDR3 is CASSLRQGARVGTEAFF. For the CDR3, the DNA is TGCGCCAGCAGCTTACGGCAGGGGGCGAGAGTTGGTACTGAAGCTTTCTTT.

The rearrangement joins TRBV20-1 to TRBJ1-2; 8 bases are shared with TRBD1. In germline, CDR1 is DFQATT, CDR2 SNEGSKA (reference sequence). The V and J ends lost 1 base and 3 bases, in that order; junction bases with no gene match: 4. The CDR3 is 14 residues long. Here the CDR3 reads CSARGWGQDYGYTF. CDR3 DNA sequence: TGCAGTGCTAGAGGGTGGGGACAGGACTATGGCTACACCTTC.

As for this clonotype: Being one base from a much bigger clone, this may be a read error. This rearrangement joins TRBV28 to TRBJ2-6, with 9 bases fitting TRBD1. The CDR3 extends over 16 amino acids. Per the germline V gene, CDR1 is MDHEN and CDR2 is SYDVKM. CDR3 nucleotide sequence: TGTGCCAGCATTACAGGGGGCATCATGGGGGCCAACGACCTGACTTTC. It codes for CASITGGIMGANDLTF.

This chain links TRBV4-1 with TRBJ1-2; a possible D gene is TRBD1 (5 bases). CDR3 length: 15 residues. Per the germline V gene, CDR1 is MGHRA and CDR2 is YSYEKL. Trimming pared 1 base from V and 2 bases from J, leaving 11 bases between. The CDR3 sequence is CASSQVGTLNYGYTF. The DNA of the CDR3 is TGCGCCAGCAGCCAAGTGGGGACGCTGAACTATGGCTACACCTTC.

V and J are TRBV5-1 and TRBJ2-3; 11 positions match TRBD1. Germline CDR1 is SGHRS and CDR2 is YFSETQ. The V segment lost 4 bases and the J segment 8 bases; nucleotides outside the gene matches: 9. This CDR3 contains 15 residues. This chain's CDR3 is CASSPRTGGKGTQYF. The DNA for the CDR3 is TGCGCCAGCAGCCCTAGGACAGGGGGCAAGGGTACGCAGTATTTT.

The chain recombines TRBV6-2 or TRBV6-3 with TRBJ1-2; D remains ambiguous. The CDR3 totals 13 residues. V lost 7 bases to trimming and J lost 6 bases, with 15 bases between them. Germline CDR1 and CDR2: MNHEY and SVGEGT. The chain's CDR3 is CASTDAGSHGYTF. The DNA for the CDR3 is TGTGCCAGCACCGATGCGGGGAGCCATGGCTACACCTTC.

The CDR3 reads CSARIRRVSTDTQYF. CDR3 DNA: TGCAGTGCTAGAATCCGCAGGGTTAGCACAGATACGCAGTATTTT. The V call is TRBV20-1, the J call TRBJ2-3, with D tentatively TRBD1 (5 bases). Trimming shortened V by 2 bases and J by 0 bases, and 12 bases separated the two germline ends. The CDR3 is 15 residues long. Germline loops: CDR1 DFQATT, CDR2 SNEGSKA (reference sequence).

This clonotype has a handful of counts. The chain recombines TRBV7-9 with TRBJ2-7; possible D gene TRBD1, 5 bases. Deletions cut 5 bases from V and 1 base from J, with 18 bases between. The CDR3 has 16 residues. From germline, CDR1 is SEHNR and CDR2 FQNEAQ (reference sequence). CDR3 residues: CASSRPASGNSYEQYF. Written as DNA, the CDR3 is TGTGCCAGCAGCCGCCCCGCGTCAGGGAATTCCTACGAGCAGTACTTC.